The 18 T cell receptor beta chains below were found in one sample sequenced in a study of blood T cell repertoires in COVID-19. TCRdb's table, derived via immunoSEQ multiplex PCR, lists solely in-frame clones and lacks some. The sample lists 150,000 to 200,000 clones; about four fifths were seen once. The sample consisted of PBMCs or T cells enriched from blood (not recorded which). The receptors were gathered from a woman aged 45 to 65 in a cohort exposed to, infected with or recovered from COVID-19 (not recorded which).

V usage is TRBV16 and J usage is TRBJ1-4; D is perhaps TRBD1 (6 bases). The CDR3 extends over 12 amino acids. Trimming removed 4 bases from V and 15 bases from J, with 15 bases in between. CDR1 and CDR2 (germline): KGHSY, FQNENV. The CDR3 sequence is CASSRSGHSMFF. As DNA, the CDR3 is TGTGCCAGCAGCCGGTCGGGACACTCTATGTTTTTT.

The chain is built from TRBV19 and TRBJ1-1; weak D call: TRBD1 (5 bases). The CDR3 sequence is 16 residues long. Trimming left V 1 base short and J 0 bases short, with 12 bases between. Germline CDR1 reads LNHDA; CDR2 reads SQIVND (reference sequence). The CDR3 nucleotides are TGTGCCAGTAGTATAGGGGGGGGTGACGTGAACACTGAAGCTTTCTTT. Translated, it gives CASSIGGGDVNTEAFF.

This chain links TRBV28 with TRBJ1-5, with TRBD1 as a possible D gene (5 bases). Germline V gene sequence: CDR1 MDHEN, CDR2 SYDVKM. Trimming left V 6 bases short and J 0 bases short, with 12 bases between. The CDR3 sequence is 15 residues long. CDR3 sequence reads: CASSSDRYSNQPQHF. Written as DNA, the CDR3 is TGTGCCAGCAGCTCAGACAGATATAGCAATCAGCCCCAGCATTTT.

The rearrangement joins TRBV10-3 to TRBJ1-5, with a tentative D call TRBD1 (6 bases). The CDR3 spans 15 residues. V gave up 4 bases and J gave up 0 bases, with 10 bases separating them. The germline gives CDR1 ENHRY, CDR2 SYGVKD. This CDR3 is CAISGQEYSNQPQHF. CDR3 DNA: TGTGCCATCAGTGGACAGGAGTATAGCAATCAGCCCCAGCATTTT.

This clone was picked up one time. V usage is TRBV19 and J usage is TRBJ2-1; 12 bases align to TRBD2. The CDR3 consists of 15 residues. V shed 4 bases, J shed 8 bases, and the junction held 6 bases outside the gene matches. CDR1 is LNHDA and CDR2 is SQIVND in the germline V gene (reference sequence). CDR3 bases: TGTGCCAGTAGTACCGCTAGCGGGGGGGCTGATGAGCAGTTCTTC. Translated, it gives CASSTASGGADEQFF.

The rearrangement joins TRBV5-4 to TRBJ1-4, with 8 positions matching TRBD1. This CDR3 comprises 15 residues. V shed 2 bases and J 5 bases; nucleotides not matched to a gene: 5. The germline V gene encodes CDR1 SGHNT and CDR2 YYREEE (reference sequence). This CDR3 reads CASSLTGGINEKLFF. The DNA for the CDR3 is TGTGCCAGCAGCTTAACAGGGGGTATAAATGAAAAACTGTTTTTT. Complete variable domain (other parts from reference TRBV5-4 and TRBJ1-4): ETGVTQSPTHLIKTRGQQVTLRCSSQSGHNTVSWYQQALGQGPQFIFQYYREEENGRGNFPPRFSGLQFPNYSSELNVNALELDDSALYLCASSLTGGINEKLFFGSGTQLSVL.

This clone has only one observation. The V and J genes are TRBV11-2 and TRBJ2-3, with a possible D match to TRBD1 (6 bases). Trimming took off 5 bases at V and 1 base at J, with 16 bases between the two ends. The CDR3 covers 16 residues. Germline V lookup: CDR1 SGHAT, CDR2 FQNNGV. Here the CDR3 reads CASSLNGQKGTDTQYF. The CDR3, as DNA: TGTGCCAGCAGCCTAAATGGACAGAAGGGCACAGATACGCAGTATTTT.

The V gene is TRBV6-5, the J gene TRBJ2-5; 10 bases match TRBD2. Germline V gene lookup returns CDR1 MNHEY and CDR2 SVGAGI. V lost 7 bases to trimming and J lost 4 bases; unmatched junction nucleotides: 6. The CDR3 sequence is 14 residues long. Written as DNA, the CDR3 is TGTGCCAGCAAAATGAGCGGGAGGGGAGAGACCCAGTACTTC. Translated, it gives CASKMSGRGETQYF.

V usage is TRBV28 and J usage is TRBJ2-5, with TRBD1 matching 11 bases. This CDR3 contains 16 residues. V lost 6 bases, J lost 4 bases, and 10 bases stayed unmatched. Germline values: CDR1 MDHEN, CDR2 SYDVKM. CDR3 region: CASSPGQGALTETQYF. The CDR3 DNA reads TGTGCCAGCAGCCCCGGACAGGGGGCCCTCACAGAGACCCAGTACTTC.

The V and J genes are TRBV14 and TRBJ2-5; D possibly corresponds to TRBD1 (5 bases). Germline V gives CDR1 SGHDN, CDR2 FVKESK. The V gene lost 1 base and the J gene lost 1 base, with 10 bases spanning the gap. This CDR3 comprises 15 residues. CDR3 coding DNA: TGTGCCAGCAGCCAAGGGGTAGGGGCCCAAGAGACCCAGTACTTC. It codes for CASSQGVGAQETQYF. The variable domain in full, with the rest retrieved from reference TRBV14 and TRBJ2-5, is EAGVTQFPSHSVIEKGQTVTLRCDPISGHDNLYWYRRVMGKEIKFLLHFVKESKQDESGMPNNRFLAERTGGTYSTLKVQPAELEDSGVYFCASSQGVGAQETQYFGPGTRLLVL.

This chain connects TRBV7-2 to TRBJ1-4; TRBD1 might be the D (5 bases). The CDR3 runs 15 residues. V was cut by 3 bases and J by 0 bases, with 8 bases left in between. Germline lookup yields CDR1 SGHTA and CDR2 FQGNSA. The CDR3 DNA reads as TGTGCCAGCAGCTTTAGGGGAACAACTAATGAAAAACTGTTTTTT. Translated, it gives CASSFRGTTNEKLFF.

The V call is TRBV6-2 or TRBV6-3, the J call TRBJ2-7; 7 bases are a match to TRBD1. J lost 3 bases, V lost 0 bases, and 2 bases had no gene match. The germline V gene encodes CDR1 MNHEY and CDR2 SVGEGT. The CDR3 has 14 residues. CDR3 sequence: CASSYSGQNYEQYF. The CDR3 nucleotides are TGTGCCAGCAGTTACTCGGGACAGAACTACGAGCAGTACTTC.

Only a few counts were recorded for this clone. The V call is TRBV19, the J call TRBJ2-3, with D tentatively TRBD1 (6 bases). The CDR3 consists of 16 residues. Germline CDR1 reads LNHDA; CDR2 reads SQIVND (reference sequence). Trimming took off 5 bases at V and 2 bases at J, with 17 bases between the two ends. CDR3 in amino acids: CASSDSRRGYTDTQYF. CDR3 DNA sequence: TGTGCCAGTAGTGACTCCCGCAGGGGATACACAGATACGCAGTATTTT.

The rearrangement uses TRBV11-2 and TRBJ2-1, with D uncertain. From germline, CDR1 is SGHAT and CDR2 FQNNGV. The CDR3 covers 13 residues. V lost 0 bases to trimming and J lost 4 bases, with 4 bases between them. The CDR3 region has the DNA TGTGCCAGCAGCTTAGAGCGGTACAATGAGCAGTTCTTC. It encodes CASSLERYNEQFF.

V gene TRBV5-1 combines with J gene TRBJ2-7; 11 bases are a match to TRBD2. Germline V gene sequence: CDR1 SGHRS, CDR2 YFSETQ. The J segment lost 6 bases and the V segment lost 4 bases, leaving 9 bases of the junction unmatched. The CDR3 has 15 amino acids. CDR3 protein: CASSPRLAGYSEQYF. The CDR3 DNA sequence: TGCGCCAGCAGCCCAAGACTAGCGGGGTATTCCGAGCAGTACTTC.

This clone was observed once. This chain connects TRBV10-3 to TRBJ2-6; unclear D gene. V lost 6 bases and J lost 0, with 9 bases in between. CDR1 and CDR2 from the germline V gene are ENHRY and SYGVKD. This CDR3 contains 15 residues. In DNA form, the CDR3 reads TGTGCCATCAGCCCAGGTGACTCTGGGGCCAACGTCCTGACTTTC. The encoded protein is CAISPGDSGANVLTF.

Ten or more counts support this clone. The chain joins TRBV30 to TRBJ1-5; D is undetermined. The CDR3 is 13 amino acids. Germline-derived CDR1 and CDR2 are GTSNPN and SVGIG (reference sequence). With 0 bases removed from V and 8 bases from J, the gap between germline ends came to 11 bases. The CDR3 DNA follows: TGTGCCTGGAGTGTAGATGGAGGCGAGCCCCAGCATTTT. It encodes CAWSVDGGEPQHF.

The chain recombines TRBV7-9 with TRBJ2-5, with a weak D call TRBD1 (6 bases). With 3 bases removed from V and 5 bases from J, the gap between germline ends came to 13 bases. The CDR3 consists of 14 residues. Germline V gene lookup returns CDR1 SEHNR and CDR2 FQNEAQ (reference sequence). CDR3 bases: TGTGCCAGCAGCTTCGTCCGGACAGCCGAGACCCAGTACTTC. Translating it yields CASSFVRTAETQYF. Full variable domain (rest looked up from reference TRBV7-9 and TRBJ2-5): DTGVSQNPRHKITKRGQNVTFRCDPISEHNRLYWYRQTLGQGPEFLTYFQNEAQLEKSRLLSDRFSAERPKGSFSTLEIQRTEQGDSAMYLCASSFVRTAETQYFGPGTRLLVL.